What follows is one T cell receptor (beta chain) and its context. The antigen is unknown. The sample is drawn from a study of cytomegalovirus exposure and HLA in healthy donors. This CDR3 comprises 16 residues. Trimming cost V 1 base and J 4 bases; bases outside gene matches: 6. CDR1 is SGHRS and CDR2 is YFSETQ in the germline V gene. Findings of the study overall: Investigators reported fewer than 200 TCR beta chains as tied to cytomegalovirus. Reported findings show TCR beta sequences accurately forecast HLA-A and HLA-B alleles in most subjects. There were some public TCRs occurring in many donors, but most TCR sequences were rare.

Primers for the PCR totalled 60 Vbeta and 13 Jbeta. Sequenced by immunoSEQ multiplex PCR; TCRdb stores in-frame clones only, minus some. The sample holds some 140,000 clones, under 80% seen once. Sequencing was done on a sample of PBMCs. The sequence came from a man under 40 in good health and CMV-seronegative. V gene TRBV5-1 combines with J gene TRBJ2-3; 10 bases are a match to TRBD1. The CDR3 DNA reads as TGCGCCAGCAGCTTGATCCCGGGACAGGGGTCAGATACGCAGTATTTT. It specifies CASSLIPGQGSDTQYF.